The clone carrying this TCR beta chain was observed at least ten times. As yet, its antigen is unknown. The authors deemed Graves' hyperthyroidism stable absent ophthalmopathy progression within 18 months. The hyperthyroidism patients had all been newly diagnosed, and their disease duration was under 2 months. Their ages ranged from 18 to 65 years. This sample is part of a study of T cells in Graves' hyperthyroidism and ophthalmopathy. From RNA transcripts, TCR beta CDR3 regions were amplified. A first-round RT-PCR of the TCR CDR3 used the HTBI primer set. TCRdb re-called the multiplex PCR reads through MiXCR, storing one row per CDR3 protein. Of about 320,000 distinct CDR3 sequences listed, around 16% were seen once; the top ten hold around 33%. This CDR3 region has 15 residues. Germline lookup yields CDR1 SEHNR and CDR2 FQNEAQ (reference sequence). Trimming removed 2 bases at V and 0 bases at J, with 11 bases between.

Study outcomes and limitations: In the blood, most expanded thyroid clonotypes above 0.001 appeared as well.

The sequencing input was blood. This clonotype originated in a man aged 25 to 40 with Graves' hyperthyroidism. The V and J genes are TRBV7-9 and TRBJ2-7; D not resolved. CDR3 nucleotide sequence: TGTGCCAGCAGCTTAAGTCCGGAAACCTCCTACGAGCAGTACTTC. Amino acid sequence: CASSLSPETSYEQYF.